This T cell receptor (beta chain) comes out of a study of T-cell memory formation after mild COVID-19. General observations from the study: Shrinking CD4+ clones resided mostly in CM and EM, and CD8+ ones in EMRA.

Germline values: CDR1 KGHDR, CDR2 SFDVKD. Trimming cost V 2 bases and J 1 base; bases outside gene matches: 6. The CDR3 length is 17 residues. For this clonotype: Its antigen is not known.

TCRdb recomputed calls from the 5' RACE reads with MiXCR, one row per CDR3 protein. In the table there are approximately 100,000 distinct CDR3 sequences, around a quarter of which are singletons. The receptor was isolated from a man between 18 and 35 years old who had mild COVID-19 (a few samples of this study predate the infection). Cell type and time point are not known. The V gene is TRBV24-1, the J gene TRBJ2-5, with 10 bases identical to TRBD1. The sample was PBMCs or a T cell subset sorted from them (not recorded which). The CDR3 DNA reads as TGTGCCACCAGTGATTGGGACAGGGGACTCCCCCAAGAGACCCAGTACTTC. It encodes CATSDWDRGLPQETQYF.